Listed below are T cell receptor beta chains from one sample, sequenced in a study of vaccination effects on CD4 cells after COVID-19. Sequenced by immunoSEQ multiplex PCR; TCRdb stores in-frame clones only, minus some. This sample has 40,000 to 50,000 clones, with under 80% found just once. These receptors' targets are unknown. The input for sequencing was CD4+ T cells from PBMCs cultured with a peptide pool, taken before COVID-19 vaccination. These receptors came from a human donor who had a prior SARS-CoV-2 infection. Each CDR3 is given with its conserved first and last residue. D genes are given only for firm matches. Rows give clone size only sometimes, using once, few, many, or a class for an expanded clone.

j_call | v_call | cdr3_length | d_call | clone_size | cdr3_nt | cdr3_aa
TRBJ1-4 | TRBV7-9 | 16 | . | few | TGTGCCAGCAGTTTGGTTGGGGCCACACTCAATGAAAAACTGTTTTTT | CASSLVGATLNEKLFF
TRBJ1-1 | TRBV2 | 13 | . | few | TGTGCCAGCAGCAAGGAGTACACCGCTGAAGCTTTCTTT | CASSKEYTAEAFF
TRBJ2-5 | TRBV2 | 11 | TRBD1 | . | TGTGCCAGCGACAGGGAAGAGACCCAGTACTTC | CASDREETQYF
TRBJ1-3 | TRBV2 | 14 | . | few | TGTGCCAGCAGTGCAGCCTGGGCCGGAAACACCATATATTTT | CASSAAWAGNTIYF
TRBJ2-6 | TRBV24-1 | 16 | . | . | TGTGCCACCAGTGATGACCGATTCTCTGGGGCCAACGTCCTGACTTTC | CATSDDRFSGANVLTF
TRBJ2-1 | TRBV2 | 17 | . | . | TGTGCCAGCGGCCTCACCGAGGGGAGAAGCTCCTACAATGAGCAGTTCTTC | CASGLTEGRSSYNEQFF
TRBJ2-3 | TRBV5-1 | 17 | . | . | TGCGCCAGCAGCTCGGGTTGGGAGGCCTTTTACACAGATACGCAGTATTTT | CASSSGWEAFYTDTQYF
TRBJ1-5 | TRBV2 | 15 | . | . | TGTGCCAGCAGTGAAGCGTCACCCGCCAATCAGCCCCAGCATTTT | CASSEASPANQPQHF
TRBJ2-7 | TRBV5-1 | 12 | . | . | TGCGCCAGCAGTTATGACAGCTACGAGCAGTACTTC | CASSYDSYEQYF
TRBJ2-3 | TRBV10-3 | 13 | . | few | TGTGCCCATCGGGCCGATAGCACAGATACGCAGTATTTT | CAHRADSTDTQYF
TRBJ2-7 | TRBV5-1 | 13 | . | once | TGCGCCAGCAGCTTTGGCAGGGAGTACGAGCAGTACTTC | CASSFGREYEQYF
TRBJ2-7 | TRBV5-4 | 12 | . | . | TGTGCCAGCAGCGGTGGGACCGCGGAGCAGTACTTC | CASSGGTAEQYF
TRBJ1-1 | TRBV24-1 | 15 | TRBD1 | . | TGTGCCACCAGAGCGGGACAGGGGCGGAACACTGAAGCTTTCTTT | CATRAGQGRNTEAFF
TRBJ2-1 | TRBV2 | 13 | . | . | TGTGCCAGCAGTGAAGAGGTTAGAGCCCCCCAGTTCTTC | CASSEEVRAPQFF
TRBJ2-5 | TRBV28 | 14 | TRBD1 | . | TGTGCCAGCAACGGGTACAGGGGGCAAGAGACCCAGTACTTC | CASNGYRGQETQYF
TRBJ2-1 | TRBV7-9 | 17 | TRBD2 | . | TGTGCCAGCAGCACATGGCGGACTAGCGGCGGGTTGGATGAGCAGTTCTTC | CASSTWRTSGGLDEQFF
TRBJ1-3 | TRBV12-3/TRBV12-4 | 12 | . | . | TGTGCCAGCAGTCCGGCTGGAAACACCATATATTTT | CASSPAGNTIYF
TRBJ1-1 | TRBV6-5 | 15 | . | . | TGTGCCAGCAGTCCCCCCCCGACAGGGAACACTGAAGCTTTCTTT | CASSPPPTGNTEAFF
TRBJ1-5 | TRBV30 | 14 | . | . | TGTGCCTGGAGTGTGCCCAATAGCAATCAGCCCCAGCATTTT | CAWSVPNSNQPQHF
TRBJ1-2 | TRBV6-1 | 14 | . | . | TGTGCCAGCAGTGACAGGGGTTCAAACTATGGCTACACCTTC | CASSDRGSNYGYTF
TRBJ2-1 | TRBV3-1/TRBV3-2 | 16 | TRBD1 | . | TGTGCCAGCATCATCACCCCCGGGACAGGGGGCAATGAGCAGTTCTTC | CASIITPGTGGNEQFF
TRBJ2-1 | TRBV18 | 16 | TRBD2 | . | TGTGCCAGCTCACCACAGACCGGGACTAGCGGGGGGTCGGCGTTCTTC | CASSPQTGTSGGSAFF
TRBJ2-5 | TRBV2 | 16 | TRBD2 | . | TGTGCCAGCAGGGGACTAGCGGGGGGCTCCCAAGAGACCCAGTACTTC | CASRGLAGGSQETQYF
TRBJ1-2 | TRBV18 | 14 | TRBD1 | . | TGTGCCAGCTCACCACTCGACAGGGGGGATGGCTACACCTTC | CASSPLDRGDGYTF
TRBJ1-2 | TRBV19 | 15 | TRBD1 | . | TGTGCCAGTAGTATTCGTGGGACAGGGGACTATGGCTACACCTTC | CASSIRGTGDYGYTF
TRBJ2-6 | TRBV27 | 18 | . | . | TGTGCCAGCAGTTTATTCGCGATAGCTAAGTCTGGGGCCAACGTCCTGACTTTC | CASSLFAIAKSGANVLTF
TRBJ1-1 | TRBV29-1 | 12 | . | . | TGCAGCGCCCACCCCGGGGGCACTGAAGCTTTCTTT | CSAHPGGTEAFF